Listed here is a single T cell receptor beta chain. Trimming took 1 base from V and 10 from J, leaving 21 bases between them. The germline gives CDR1 SGHNT, CDR2 YENEEA. The CDR3 contains 16 residues. The data were obtained in a study of blood T cell repertoires in COVID-19. Study details: Acute and convalescent COVID-19 samples came from the United States, Italy and Spain. The cDNA or gDNA used as material had been derived from T cells, B-cell-depleted T cells, or PBMCs.

Study processing details: Reference gene primer amplification in the assay estimated nucleated cell counts. Sequencing used immunoSEQ multiplex PCR; TCRdb keeps in-frame clones, though not all of them. V, J and clone size are taken as reported in that table, and D and trimming were inferred from the DNA itself. This repertoire shows about 13,000 clones, about nine tenths found once; its top ten account for about 15%. This clonotype was obtained from a human donor in a cohort sampled during active COVID-19. The sequencing input was peripheral blood. J is TRBJ2-3 and V is TRBV11-3; tentatively, D is TRBD2 (7 bases). CDR3 sequence (DNA): TGTGCCAGCAGCTTAGCCCCCAGGACAGCCCGGGGGGCGCAGTATTTT. Its protein product is CASSLAPRTARGAQYF. The whole variable domain, filled in from reference TRBV11-3 and TRBJ2-3, reads EAGVVQSPRYKIIEKKQPVAFWCNPISGHNTLYWYLQNLGQGPELLIRYENEEAVDDSQLPKDRFSAERLKGVDSTLKIQPAELGDSAVYLCASSLAPRTARGAQYFGPGTRLTVL.